This T cell receptor beta chain stems from a study of T-cell memory formation after mild COVID-19. General study results and limits: Pre-infection memory carried some responding clones, suggesting that cross-reactive memory joined.

Germline V lookup: CDR1 ENHRY, CDR2 SYGVKD. This CDR3 region has 13 residues. V gave up 10 bases and J gave up 6 bases, with 19 bases separating them. This clonotype was seen more than once but under ten times. The antigen is unknown. TCRdb itself ran the 5' RACE reads through MiXCR, one entry per CDR3 protein. The table has 500,000 to 550,000 distinct CDR3 sequences, over 20% seen once. The J gene is TRBJ2-7, the V gene TRBV10-3; tentatively, D is TRBD1 (6 bases). Specimen: PBMCs or a T cell subset sorted from them (not recorded which). The clonotype originates from an adult woman who had mild COVID-19 (a few samples of this study predate the infection). Cell type and time point are not known. CDR3 in amino acids: CATSEGVWGEQYF. The DNA of the CDR3 is TGTGCCACCTCCGAGGGGGTATGGGGCGAGCAGTACTTC.